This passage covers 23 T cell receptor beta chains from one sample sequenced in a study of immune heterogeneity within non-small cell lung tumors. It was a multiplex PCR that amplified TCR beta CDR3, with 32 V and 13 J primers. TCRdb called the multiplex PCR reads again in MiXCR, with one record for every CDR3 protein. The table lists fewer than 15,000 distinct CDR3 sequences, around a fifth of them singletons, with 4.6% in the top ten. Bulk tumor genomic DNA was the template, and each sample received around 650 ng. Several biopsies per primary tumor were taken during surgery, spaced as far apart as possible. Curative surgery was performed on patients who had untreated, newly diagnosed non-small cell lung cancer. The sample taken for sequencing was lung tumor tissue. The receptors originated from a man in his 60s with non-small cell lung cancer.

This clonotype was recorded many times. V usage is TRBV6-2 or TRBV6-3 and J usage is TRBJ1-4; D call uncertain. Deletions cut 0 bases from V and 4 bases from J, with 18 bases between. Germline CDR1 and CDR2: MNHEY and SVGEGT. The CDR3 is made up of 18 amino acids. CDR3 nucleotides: TGTGCCAGCAGTTACTCGATTTTGAATGGGGAGATTAATGAAAAACTGTTTTTT. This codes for CASSYSILNGEINEKLFF.

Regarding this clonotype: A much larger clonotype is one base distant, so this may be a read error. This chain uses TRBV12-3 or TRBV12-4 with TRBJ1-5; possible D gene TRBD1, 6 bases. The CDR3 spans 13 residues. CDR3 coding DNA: TGTGCCGGCAGCCAGGGACAAGCAGAGCCCCAGCATTTT. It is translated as CAGSQGQAEPQHF.

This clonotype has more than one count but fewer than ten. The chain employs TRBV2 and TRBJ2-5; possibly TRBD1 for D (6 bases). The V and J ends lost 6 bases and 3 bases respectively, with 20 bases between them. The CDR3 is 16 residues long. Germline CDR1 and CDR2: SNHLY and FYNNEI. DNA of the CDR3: TGTGCCAGCAGCGTTTCGATTATCCGGACAGAAGAGACCCAGTACTTC. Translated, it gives CASSVSIIRTEETQYF. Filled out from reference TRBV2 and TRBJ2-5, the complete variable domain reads EPEVTQTPSHQVTQMGQEVILRCVPISNHLYFYWYRQILGQKVEFLVSFYNNEISEKSEIFDDQFSVERPDGSNFTLKIRSTKLEDSAMYFCASSVSIIRTEETQYFGPGTRLLVL.

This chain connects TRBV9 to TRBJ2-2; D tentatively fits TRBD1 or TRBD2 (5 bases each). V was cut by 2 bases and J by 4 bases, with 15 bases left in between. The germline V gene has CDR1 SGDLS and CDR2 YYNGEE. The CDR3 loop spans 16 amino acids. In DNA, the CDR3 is TGTGCCAGCAGCGTCCCTCCGGGACCCAGCACCGGGGAGCTGTTTTTT. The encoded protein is CASSVPPGPSTGELFF. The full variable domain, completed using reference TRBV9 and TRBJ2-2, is DSGVTQTPKHLITATGQRVTLRCSPRSGDLSVYWYQQSLDQGLQFLIQYYNGEERAKGNILERFSAQQFPDLHSELNLSSLELGDSALYFCASSVPPGPSTGELFFGEGSRLTVL.

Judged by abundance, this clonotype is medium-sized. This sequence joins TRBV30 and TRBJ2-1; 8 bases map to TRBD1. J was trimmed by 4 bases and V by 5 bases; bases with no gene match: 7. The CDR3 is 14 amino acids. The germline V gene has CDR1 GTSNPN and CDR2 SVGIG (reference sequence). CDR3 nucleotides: TGTGCCTGGGGACCAGGGGGCGCTTACAATGAGCAGTTCTTC. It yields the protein CAWGPGGAYNEQFF.

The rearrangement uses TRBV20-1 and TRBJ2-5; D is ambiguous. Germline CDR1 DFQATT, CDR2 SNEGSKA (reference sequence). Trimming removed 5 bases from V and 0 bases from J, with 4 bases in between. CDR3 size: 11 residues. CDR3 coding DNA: TGCAGTGCTGAGAACCAAGAGACCCAGTACTTC. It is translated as CSAENQETQYF.

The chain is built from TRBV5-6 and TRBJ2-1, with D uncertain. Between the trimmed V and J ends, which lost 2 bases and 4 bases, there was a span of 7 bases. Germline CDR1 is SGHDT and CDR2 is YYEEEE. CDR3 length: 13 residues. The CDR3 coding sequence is TGTGCCAGCAGCTTAACCGCTTACAATGAGCAGTTCTTC. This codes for CASSLTAYNEQFF.

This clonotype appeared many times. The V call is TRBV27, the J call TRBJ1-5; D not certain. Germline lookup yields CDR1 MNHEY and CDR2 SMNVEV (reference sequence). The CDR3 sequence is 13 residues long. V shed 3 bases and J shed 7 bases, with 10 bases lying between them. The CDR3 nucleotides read TGTGCCAGCAGTTTCGTGGGGAAACAGCCCCAGCATTTT. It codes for CASSFVGKQPQHF.

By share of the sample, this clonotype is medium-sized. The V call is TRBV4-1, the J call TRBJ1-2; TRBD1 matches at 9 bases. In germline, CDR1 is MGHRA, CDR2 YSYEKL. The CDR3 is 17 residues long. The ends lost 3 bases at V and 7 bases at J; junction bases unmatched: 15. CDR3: CASSQDTQTGQGTGYTF. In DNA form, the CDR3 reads TGCGCCAGCAGCCAGGATACTCAGACGGGACAGGGAACTGGCTACACCTTC.

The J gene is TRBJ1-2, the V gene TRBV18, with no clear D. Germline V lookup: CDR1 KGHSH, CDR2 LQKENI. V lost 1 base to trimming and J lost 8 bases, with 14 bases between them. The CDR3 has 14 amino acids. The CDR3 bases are TGTGCCAGCTCACCACTTGGAGAGACCTCCGGCTACACCTTC. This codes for CASSPLGETSGYTF.

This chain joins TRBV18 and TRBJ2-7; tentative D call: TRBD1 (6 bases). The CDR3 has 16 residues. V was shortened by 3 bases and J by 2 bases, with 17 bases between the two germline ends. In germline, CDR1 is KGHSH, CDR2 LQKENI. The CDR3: CASSPLTGTQPYEQYF. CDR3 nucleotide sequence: TGTGCCAGCTCACCCCTAACCGGGACACAACCCTACGAGCAGTACTTC. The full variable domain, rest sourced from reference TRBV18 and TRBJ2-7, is NAGVMQNPRHLVRRRGQEARLRCSPMKGHSHVYWYRQLPEEGLKFMVYLQKENIIDESGMPKERFSAEFPKEGPSILRIQQVVRGDSAAYFCASSPLTGTQPYEQYFGPGTRLTVT.

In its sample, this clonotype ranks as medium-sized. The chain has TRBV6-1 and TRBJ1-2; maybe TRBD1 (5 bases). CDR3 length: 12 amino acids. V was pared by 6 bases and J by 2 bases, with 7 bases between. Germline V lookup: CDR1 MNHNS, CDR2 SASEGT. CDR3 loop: CASRDSNYGYTF. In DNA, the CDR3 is TGTGCCAGCAGAGACAGCAACTATGGCTACACCTTC.

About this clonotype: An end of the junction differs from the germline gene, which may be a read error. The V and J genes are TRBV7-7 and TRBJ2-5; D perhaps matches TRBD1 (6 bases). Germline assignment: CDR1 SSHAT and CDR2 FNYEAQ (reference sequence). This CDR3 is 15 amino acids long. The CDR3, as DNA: TGTGCTAGCAGCTTACAGGGTACCGTGGGGGAGACCCAGTACTTC. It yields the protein CASSLQGTVGETQYF.

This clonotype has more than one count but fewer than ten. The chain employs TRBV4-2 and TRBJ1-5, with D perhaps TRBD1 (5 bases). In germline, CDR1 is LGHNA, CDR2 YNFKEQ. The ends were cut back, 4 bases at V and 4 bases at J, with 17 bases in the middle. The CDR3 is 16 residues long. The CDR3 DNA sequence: TGTGCCAGCAGCCTCAGGGCGCCGAGCCGAAATCAGCCCCAGCATTTT. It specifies CASSLRAPSRNQPQHF.

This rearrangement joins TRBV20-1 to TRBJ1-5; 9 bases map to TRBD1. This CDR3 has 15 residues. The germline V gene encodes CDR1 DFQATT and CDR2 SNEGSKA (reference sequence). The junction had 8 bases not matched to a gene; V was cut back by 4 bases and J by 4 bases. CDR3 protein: CSAIGLGTGNQPQHF. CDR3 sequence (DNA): TGCAGTGCTATAGGTCTCGGGACAGGGAATCAGCCCCAGCATTTT.

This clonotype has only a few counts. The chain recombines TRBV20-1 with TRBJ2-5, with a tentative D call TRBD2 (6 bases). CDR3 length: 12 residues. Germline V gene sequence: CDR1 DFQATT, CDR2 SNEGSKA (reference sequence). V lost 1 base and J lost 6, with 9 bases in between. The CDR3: CSARGGGKTQYF. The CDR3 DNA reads TGCAGTGCTAGAGGGGGAGGAAAGACCCAGTACTTC.

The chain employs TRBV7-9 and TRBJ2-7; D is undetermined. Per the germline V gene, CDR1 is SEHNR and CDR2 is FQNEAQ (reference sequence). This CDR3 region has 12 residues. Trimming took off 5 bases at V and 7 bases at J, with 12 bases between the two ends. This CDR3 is CASSLEVMEQYF. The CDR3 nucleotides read TGTGCCAGCAGCCTCGAGGTGATGGAGCAGTACTTC.

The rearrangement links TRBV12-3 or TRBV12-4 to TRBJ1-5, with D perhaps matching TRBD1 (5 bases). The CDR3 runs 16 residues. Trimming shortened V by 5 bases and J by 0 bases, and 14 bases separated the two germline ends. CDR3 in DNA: TGTGCCAGCAGTCTGACAGATACTCTTAGCAATCAGCCCCAGCATTTT. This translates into CASSLTDTLSNQPQHF.

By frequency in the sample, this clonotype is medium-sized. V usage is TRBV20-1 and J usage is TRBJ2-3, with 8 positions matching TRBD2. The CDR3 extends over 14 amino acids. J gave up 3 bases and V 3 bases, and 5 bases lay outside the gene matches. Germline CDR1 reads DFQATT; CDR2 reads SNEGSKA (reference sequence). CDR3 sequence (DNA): TGCAGTGCTAGCACAGCGGGAGTAACAGATACGCAGTATTTT. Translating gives CSASTAGVTDTQYF.

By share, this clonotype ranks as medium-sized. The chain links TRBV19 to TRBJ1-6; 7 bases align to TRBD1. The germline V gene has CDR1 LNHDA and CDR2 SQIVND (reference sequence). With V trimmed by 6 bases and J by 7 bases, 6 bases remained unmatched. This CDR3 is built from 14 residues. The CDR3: CASSNRGENSPLHF. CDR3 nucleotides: TGTGCCAGTAGCAACAGGGGTGAAAATTCACCCCTCCACTTT.

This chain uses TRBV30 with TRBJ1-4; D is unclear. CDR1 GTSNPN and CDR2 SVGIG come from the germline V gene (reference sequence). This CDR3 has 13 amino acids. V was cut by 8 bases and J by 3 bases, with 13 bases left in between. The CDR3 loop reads CAQRWIPNEKLFF. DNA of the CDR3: TGTGCCCAGCGGTGGATCCCTAATGAAAAACTGTTTTTT.

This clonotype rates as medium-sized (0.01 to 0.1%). Written as DNA, the CDR3 is TGTGCCAGCAGTTACTTCCTCTCGAACACTGAAGCTTTCTTT. As protein: CASSYFLSNTEAFF. The chain has TRBV28 and TRBJ1-1; D is unclear. CDR3 length: 14 amino acids. From germline, CDR1 is MDHEN and CDR2 SYDVKM. Trimming removed 4 bases from V and 1 base from J, with 10 bases in between.

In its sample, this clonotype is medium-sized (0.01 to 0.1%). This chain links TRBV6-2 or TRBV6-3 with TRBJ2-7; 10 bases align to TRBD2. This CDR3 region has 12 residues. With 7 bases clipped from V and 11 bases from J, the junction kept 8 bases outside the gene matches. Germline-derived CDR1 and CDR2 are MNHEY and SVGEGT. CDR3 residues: CASTRTSGWKYF. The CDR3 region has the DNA TGTGCCAGCACACGGACTAGCGGTTGGAAGTACTTC.